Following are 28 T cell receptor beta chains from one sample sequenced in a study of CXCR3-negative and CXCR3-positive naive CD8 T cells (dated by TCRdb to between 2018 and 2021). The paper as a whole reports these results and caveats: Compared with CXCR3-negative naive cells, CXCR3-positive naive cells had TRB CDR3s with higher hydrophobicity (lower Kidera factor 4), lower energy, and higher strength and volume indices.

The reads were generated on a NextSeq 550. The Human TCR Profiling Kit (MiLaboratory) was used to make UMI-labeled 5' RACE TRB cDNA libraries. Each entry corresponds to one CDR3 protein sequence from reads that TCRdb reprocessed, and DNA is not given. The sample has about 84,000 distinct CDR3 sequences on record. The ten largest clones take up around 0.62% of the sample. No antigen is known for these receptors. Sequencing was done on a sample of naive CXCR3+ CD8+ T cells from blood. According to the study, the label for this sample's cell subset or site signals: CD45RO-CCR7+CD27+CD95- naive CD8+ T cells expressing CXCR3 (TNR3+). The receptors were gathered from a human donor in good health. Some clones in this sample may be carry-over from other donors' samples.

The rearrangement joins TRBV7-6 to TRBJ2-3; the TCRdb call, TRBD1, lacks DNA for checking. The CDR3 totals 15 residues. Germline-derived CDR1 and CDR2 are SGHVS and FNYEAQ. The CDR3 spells CASSLGGGGTDTQYF.

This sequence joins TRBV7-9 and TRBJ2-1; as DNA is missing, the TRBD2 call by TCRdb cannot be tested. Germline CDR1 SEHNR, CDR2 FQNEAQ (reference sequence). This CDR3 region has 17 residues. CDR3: CASSLGLGGHPYNEQFF. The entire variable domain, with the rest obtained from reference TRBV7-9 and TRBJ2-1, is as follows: DTGVSQNPRHKITKRGQNVTFRCDPISEHNRLYWYRQTLGQGPEFLTYFQNEAQLEKSRLLSDRFSAERPKGSFSTLEIQRTEQGDSAMYLCASSLGLGGHPYNEQFFGPGTRLTVL.

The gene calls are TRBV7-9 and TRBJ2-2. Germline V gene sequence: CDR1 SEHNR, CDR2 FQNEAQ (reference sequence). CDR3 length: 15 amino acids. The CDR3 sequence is CASNRPSANTGELFF.

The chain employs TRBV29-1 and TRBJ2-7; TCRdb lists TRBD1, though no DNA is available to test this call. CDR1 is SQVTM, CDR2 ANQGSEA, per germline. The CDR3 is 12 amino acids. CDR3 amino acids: CSVRGEVYEQYF.

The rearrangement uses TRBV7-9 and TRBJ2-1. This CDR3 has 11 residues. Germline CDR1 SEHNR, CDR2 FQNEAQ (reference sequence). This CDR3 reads CASSLDNEQFF.

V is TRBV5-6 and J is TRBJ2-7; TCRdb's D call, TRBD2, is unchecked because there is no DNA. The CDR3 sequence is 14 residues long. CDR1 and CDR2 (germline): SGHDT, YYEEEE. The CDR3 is CASSFSRAPYEQYF.

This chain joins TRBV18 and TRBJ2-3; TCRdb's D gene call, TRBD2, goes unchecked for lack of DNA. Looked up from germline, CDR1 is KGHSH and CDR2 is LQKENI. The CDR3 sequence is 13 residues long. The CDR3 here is CASSGDHADTQYF.

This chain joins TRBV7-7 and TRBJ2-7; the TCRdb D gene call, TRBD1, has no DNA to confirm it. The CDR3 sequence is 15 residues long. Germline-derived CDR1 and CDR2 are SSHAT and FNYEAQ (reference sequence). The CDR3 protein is CASSPGSGPSYEQYF.

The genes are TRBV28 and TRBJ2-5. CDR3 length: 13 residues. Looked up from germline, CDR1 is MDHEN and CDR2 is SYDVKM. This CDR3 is CASSLRGQETQYF. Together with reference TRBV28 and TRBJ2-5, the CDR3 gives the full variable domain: DVKVTQSSRYLVKRTGEKVFLECVQDMDHENMFWYRQDPGLGLRLIYFSYDVKMKEKGDIPEGYSVSREKKERFSLILESASTNQTSMYLCASSLRGQETQYFGPGTRLLVL.

This chain's CDR3 is CSASAGSSYEQYF. The chain has TRBV20-1 and TRBJ2-7. Germline-derived CDR1 and CDR2 are DFQATT and SNEGSKA (reference sequence). This CDR3 is 13 amino acids long.

The CDR3 loop reads CASSLEDRLVTGELFF. This rearrangement joins TRBV12-3 or TRBV12-4 to TRBJ2-2; TCRdb outputs TRBD1, but without DNA this stays unchecked. This CDR3 contains 16 residues.

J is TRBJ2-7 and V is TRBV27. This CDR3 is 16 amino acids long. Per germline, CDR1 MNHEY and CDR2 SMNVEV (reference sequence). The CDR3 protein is CASSPTWSGSSYEQYF.

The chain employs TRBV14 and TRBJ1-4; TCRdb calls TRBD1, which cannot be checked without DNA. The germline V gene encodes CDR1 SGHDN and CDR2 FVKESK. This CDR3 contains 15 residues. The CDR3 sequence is CASSHGTVTGEKLFF. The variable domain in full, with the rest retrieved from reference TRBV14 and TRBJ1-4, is EAGVTQFPSHSVIEKGQTVTLRCDPISGHDNLYWYRRVMGKEIKFLLHFVKESKQDESGMPNNRFLAERTGGTYSTLKVQPAELEDSGVYFCASSHGTVTGEKLFFGSGTQLSVL.

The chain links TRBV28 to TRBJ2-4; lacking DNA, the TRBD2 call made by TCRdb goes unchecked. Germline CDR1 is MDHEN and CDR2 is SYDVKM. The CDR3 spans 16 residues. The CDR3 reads CASSLWEVGQKNIQYF.

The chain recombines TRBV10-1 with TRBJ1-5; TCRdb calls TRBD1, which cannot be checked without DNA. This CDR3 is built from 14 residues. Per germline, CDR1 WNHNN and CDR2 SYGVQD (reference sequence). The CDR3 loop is CASTGQGLNQPQHF.

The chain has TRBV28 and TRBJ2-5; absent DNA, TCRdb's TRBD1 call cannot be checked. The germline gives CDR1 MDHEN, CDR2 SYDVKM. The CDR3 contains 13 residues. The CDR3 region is CASSWTGRETQYF. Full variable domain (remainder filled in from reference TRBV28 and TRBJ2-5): DVKVTQSSRYLVKRTGEKVFLECVQDMDHENMFWYRQDPGLGLRLIYFSYDVKMKEKGDIPEGYSVSREKKERFSLILESASTNQTSMYLCASSWTGRETQYFGPGTRLLVL.

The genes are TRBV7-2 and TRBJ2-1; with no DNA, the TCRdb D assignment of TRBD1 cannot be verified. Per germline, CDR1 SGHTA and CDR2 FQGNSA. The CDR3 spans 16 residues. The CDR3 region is CASSLEIGESGYEQFF.

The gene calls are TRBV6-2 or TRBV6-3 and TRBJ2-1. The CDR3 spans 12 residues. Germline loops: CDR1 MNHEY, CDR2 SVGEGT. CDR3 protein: CASTLTGNEQFF.

The CDR3 sequence: CSVPYDLLAGDNEQFF. The chain uses TRBV29-1 and TRBJ2-1; TCRdb's D call, TRBD2, is unchecked because there is no DNA. The germline V gene has CDR1 SQVTM and CDR2 ANQGSEA. The CDR3 sequence is 16 residues long.

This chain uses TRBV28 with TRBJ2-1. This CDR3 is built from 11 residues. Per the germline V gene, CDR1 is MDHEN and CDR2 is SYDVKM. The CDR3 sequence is CASNVFGEQFF.

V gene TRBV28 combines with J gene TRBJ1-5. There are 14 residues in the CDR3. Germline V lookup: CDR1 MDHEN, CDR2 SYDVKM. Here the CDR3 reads CASSLRSSNQPQHF.

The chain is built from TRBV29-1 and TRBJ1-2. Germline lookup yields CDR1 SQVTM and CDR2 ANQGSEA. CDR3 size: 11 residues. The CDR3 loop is CSVETVYGYTF.

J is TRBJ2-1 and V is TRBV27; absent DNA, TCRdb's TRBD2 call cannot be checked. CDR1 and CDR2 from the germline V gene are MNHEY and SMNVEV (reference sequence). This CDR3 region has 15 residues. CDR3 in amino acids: CASSSAGGRENEQFF.

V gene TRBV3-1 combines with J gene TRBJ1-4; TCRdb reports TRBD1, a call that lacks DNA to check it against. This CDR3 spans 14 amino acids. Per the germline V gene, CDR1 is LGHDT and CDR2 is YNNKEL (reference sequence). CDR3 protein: CASSLSDRDEKLFF.

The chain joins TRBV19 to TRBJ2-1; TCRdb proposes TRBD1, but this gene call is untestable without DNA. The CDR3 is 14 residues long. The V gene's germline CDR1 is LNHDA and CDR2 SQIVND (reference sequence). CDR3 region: CASKDRGTHNEQFF.

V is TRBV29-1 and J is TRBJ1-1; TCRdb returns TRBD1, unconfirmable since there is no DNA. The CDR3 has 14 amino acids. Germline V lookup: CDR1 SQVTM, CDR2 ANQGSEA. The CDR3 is CSTDQTGMNTEAFF. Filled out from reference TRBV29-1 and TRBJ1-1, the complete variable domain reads SAVISQKPSRDICQRGTSLTIQCQVDSQVTMMFWYRQQPGQSLTLIATANQGSEATYESGFVIDKFPISRPNLTFSTLTVSNMSPEDSSIYLCSTDQTGMNTEAFFGQGTRLTVV.

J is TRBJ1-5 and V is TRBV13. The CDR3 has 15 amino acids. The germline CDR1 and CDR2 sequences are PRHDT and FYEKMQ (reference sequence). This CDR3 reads CASSLGGFSNQPQHF. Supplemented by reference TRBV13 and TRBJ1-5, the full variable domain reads AAGVIQSPRHLIKEKRETATLKCYPIPRHDTVYWYQQGPGQDPQFLISFYEKMQSDKGSIPDRFSAQQFSDYHSELNMSSLELGDSALYFCASSLGGFSNQPQHFGDGTRLSIL.

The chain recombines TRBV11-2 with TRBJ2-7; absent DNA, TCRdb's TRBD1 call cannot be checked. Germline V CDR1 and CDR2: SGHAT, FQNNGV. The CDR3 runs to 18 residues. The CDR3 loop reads CASSLNVGEGGLTYEQYF.